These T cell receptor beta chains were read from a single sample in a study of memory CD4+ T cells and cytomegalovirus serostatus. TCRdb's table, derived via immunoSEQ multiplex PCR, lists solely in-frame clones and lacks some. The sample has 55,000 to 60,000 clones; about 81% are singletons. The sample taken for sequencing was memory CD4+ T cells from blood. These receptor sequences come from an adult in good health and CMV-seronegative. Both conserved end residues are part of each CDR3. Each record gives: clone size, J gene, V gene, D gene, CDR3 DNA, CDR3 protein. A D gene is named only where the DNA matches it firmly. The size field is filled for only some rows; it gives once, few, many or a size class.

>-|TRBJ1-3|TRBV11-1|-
TGTGCCAGCAGCTTAGGTGCGCTTGGAAACACCATATATTTT
CASSLGALGNTIYF
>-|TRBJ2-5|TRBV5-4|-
TGTGCCAGCAGCCCGACGGGGACTCCAGAGACCCAGTACTTC
CASSPTGTPETQYF
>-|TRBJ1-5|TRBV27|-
TGTGCCAGCAGACCTAGGACGGATCCTAATAGCAATCAGCCCCAGCATTTT
CASRPRTDPNSNQPQHF
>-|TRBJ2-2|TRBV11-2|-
TGTGCCAGCAGCTCCCTGGGGGCGATCACCGGGGAGCTGTTTTTT
CASSSLGAITGELFF
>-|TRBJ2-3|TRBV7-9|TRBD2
TGTGCCAGCAGCTCACTAGCGGGAGGACCCCCTACGCAGTATTTT
CASSSLAGGPPTQYF
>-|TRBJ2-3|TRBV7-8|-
TGTGCCAGCAGCTTAGAGGCCCCGGGGCCCACAGATACGCAGTATTTT
CASSLEAPGPTDTQYF
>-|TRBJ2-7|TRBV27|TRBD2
TGTGCCAGCAGTCTCCGCGGTCTCGGGGGGTACGAGCAGTACTTC
CASSLRGLGGYEQYF
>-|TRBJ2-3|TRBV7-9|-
TGTGCCAGCAGCTTTAGCGGTGCCACAGATACGCAGTATTTT
CASSFSGATDTQYF
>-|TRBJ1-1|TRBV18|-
TGTGCCAGCTCATCCAACCCCCAGGGGATGGGCACTGAAGCTTTCTTT
CASSSNPQGMGTEAFF
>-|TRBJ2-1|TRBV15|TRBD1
TGTGCCACCAGCAGATTGGGTCAGGGGGCAGGTAATGAGCAGTTCTTC
CATSRLGQGAGNEQFF
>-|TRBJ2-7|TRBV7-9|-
TGTGCCAGCAGCTTAGTGGGGATCTACGAGCAGTACTTC
CASSLVGIYEQYF
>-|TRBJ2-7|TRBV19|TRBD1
TGTGCCAGTAGTATCGGACAGGGCAGCTCCTACGAGCAGTACTTC
CASSIGQGSSYEQYF
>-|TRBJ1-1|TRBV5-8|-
TGTGCCAGCAGCTTCTCGGGGATGAACACTGAAGCTTTCTTT
CASSFSGMNTEAFF
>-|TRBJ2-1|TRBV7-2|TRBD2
TGTGCCAGCAGCTTAACCGTAGCGGGAGGGCCGAGTGAGCAGTTCTTC
CASSLTVAGGPSEQFF
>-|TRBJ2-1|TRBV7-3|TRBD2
TGTGCCAGCAGCCTTATAGCGGGCTTCTACAATGAGCAGTTCTTC
CASSLIAGFYNEQFF
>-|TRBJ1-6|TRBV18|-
TGTGCCAGCCACTGGAGCTCCTATAATTCACCCCTCCACTTT
CASHWSSYNSPLHF
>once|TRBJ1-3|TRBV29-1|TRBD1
TGCAGCGTTGACCCAGGGGGCTCTGGAAACACCATATATTTT
CSVDPGGSGNTIYF
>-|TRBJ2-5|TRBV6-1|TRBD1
TGTGCCAGCAGTGAAATCAGGGGGCGCGGAGAGACCCAGTACTTC
CASSEIRGRGETQYF
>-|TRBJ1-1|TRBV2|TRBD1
TGTGCCAGCAGTGACCAACCGACAGGGCCAGGGAGTGAAGCTTTCTTT
CASSDQPTGPGSEAFF
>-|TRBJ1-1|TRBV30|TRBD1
TGTGCCTGGAGTTTGGGACAGATAAACACTGAAGCTTTCTTT
CAWSLGQINTEAFF
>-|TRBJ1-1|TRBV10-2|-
TGCGCCAGCAGTGTACGGGGGCAAATGAACACTGAAGCTTTCTTT
CASSVRGQMNTEAFF
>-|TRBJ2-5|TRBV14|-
TGTGCCAGCAGCCAAGATGGCGAAGGAGAGACCCAGTACTTC
CASSQDGEGETQYF
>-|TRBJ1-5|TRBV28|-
TGTGCCAGCAGTCGTATCGGGACGGTGAGCAATCAGCCCCAGCATTTT
CASSRIGTVSNQPQHF
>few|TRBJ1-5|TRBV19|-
TGTGCCAGTAATGACAGTGGGGGAAAGAATCAGCCCCAGCATTTT
CASNDSGGKNQPQHF
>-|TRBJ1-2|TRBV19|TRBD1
TGTGCCAGTAGGGGACAGGGGCCTTCTAACTATGGCTACACCTTC
CASRGQGPSNYGYTF
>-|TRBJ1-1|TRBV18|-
TGTGCCAGCTCCACCAGCGGGAACACTGAAGCTTTCTTT
CASSTSGNTEAFF